The 22 T cell receptor beta chains below all came from one sample that was sequenced in a study of blood T cell repertoires in COVID-19. Produced via immunoSEQ multiplex PCR; TCRdb's table is partial and in-frame only. The data show about 190,000 clones, with around 84% seen just once and around 20% held by the top ten. Sample: peripheral blood. Receptor source: a human donor in a cohort sampled during active COVID-19.

The chain has TRBV27 and TRBJ2-7; D may be TRBD1 (6 bases). Trimming removed 10 bases from V and 4 bases from J, with 14 bases in between. This CDR3 region has 12 residues. Germline CDR1 MNHEY, CDR2 SMNVEV (reference sequence). The CDR3 DNA follows: TGTGCCACAACAGGGAGTAGGTACGAGCAGTACTTC. Protein product: CATTGSRYEQYF.

The chain has TRBV5-8 and TRBJ2-1; D is perhaps TRBD1 (6 bases). The V end was cut by 2 bases, the J end by 6 bases, with 18 bases between. From germline, CDR1 is SGHTS and CDR2 YDEGEE. The CDR3 has 16 amino acids. The CDR3 sequence: CASSFGTPPHSNEQFF. The DNA of the CDR3 is TGTGCCAGCAGCTTCGGGACACCTCCACATTCCAATGAGCAGTTCTTC.

V is TRBV2 and J is TRBJ2-7, with D uncertain. V was pared by 8 bases and J by 1 base, with 6 bases between. The CDR3 length is 11 residues. Germline CDR1 SNHLY, CDR2 FYNNEI. CDR3 sequence (DNA): TGTGCCAGCGTCCTATCCTACGAGCAGTACTTC. Protein: CASVLSYEQYF.

The chain employs TRBV5-1 and TRBJ1-2, with D perhaps TRBD1 (6 bases). Deletions cut 0 bases from V and 6 bases from J, with 9 bases between. The CDR3 spans 13 residues. Germline V gene lookup returns CDR1 SGHRS and CDR2 YFSETQ. The CDR3 loop reads CASSLVGADGYTF. CDR3 in DNA: TGCGCCAGCAGCTTGGTGGGGGCTGATGGCTACACCTTC.

This chain's CDR3 is CASRATRGHETQYF. The CDR3 bases are TGCGCCAGCAGGGCTACTAGGGGGCACGAGACCCAGTACTTC. The chain joins TRBV4-1 to TRBJ2-5; 7 bases map to TRBD1. Germline V lookup: CDR1 MGHRA, CDR2 YSYEKL. The CDR3 length is 14 residues. Trimming cost V 6 bases and J 5 bases; bases outside gene matches: 9.

The V and J genes are TRBV7-2 and TRBJ2-3; TRBD1 agrees at 11 bases. The CDR3 consists of 15 residues. CDR1 and CDR2 from the germline V gene are SGHTA and FQGNSA. V trimming: 5 bases; J trimming: 2 bases; junction bases outside the gene matches: 3. CDR3 nucleotides: TGTGCCAGCAGCCCGGACAGGGGGCTCACAGATACGCAGTATTTT. This sequence encodes CASSPDRGLTDTQYF.

This chain uses TRBV10-3 with TRBJ1-3; 9 bases match TRBD1. Germline V gene lookup returns CDR1 ENHRY and CDR2 SYGVKD. V lost 4 bases and J lost 0; bases outside the gene matches: 7. The CDR3 sequence is 17 residues long. The CDR3 spells CAISVVPGQGSGNTIYF. CDR3 nucleotide sequence: TGTGCCATCAGTGTGGTCCCGGGACAGGGCTCTGGAAACACCATATATTTT.

The J gene is TRBJ1-5, the V gene TRBV19; D is undetermined. CDR1 and CDR2 from the germline V gene are LNHDA and SQIVND (reference sequence). The CDR3 length is 12 residues. V gave up 6 bases and J gave up 6 bases, with 9 bases separating them. For the CDR3, the DNA is TGTGCCAGTAGGCGCGGTTCTCAGCCCCAGCATTTT. Its protein is CASRRGSQPQHF.

The V and J genes are TRBV19 and TRBJ2-1; TRBD1 agrees at 7 bases. Germline V gene data show CDR1 as LNHDA and CDR2 as SQIVND (reference sequence). The ends lost 4 bases at V and 7 bases at J; junction bases unmatched: 10. The CDR3 length is 15 residues. The CDR3 sequence is CASSTRQGRGNEQFF. The CDR3 DNA follows: TGTGCCAGTAGTACAAGACAGGGTCGGGGAAATGAGCAGTTCTTC.

The gene calls are TRBV27 and TRBJ2-3, with D possibly matching TRBD2 (6 bases). CDR1 is MNHEY, CDR2 SMNVEV, per germline (reference sequence). The ends were cut back, 5 bases at V and 0 bases at J, with 12 bases in the middle. The CDR3 consists of 15 residues. In DNA form, the CDR3 reads TGTGCCAGCAGTCGCGTAGCGGCGAGCACAGATACGCAGTATTTT. This encodes CASSRVAASTDTQYF.

This clone showed up just once. The rearrangement joins TRBV10-3 to TRBJ2-5, with D unresolved. CDR1 and CDR2 from the germline V gene are ENHRY and SYGVKD. This CDR3 comprises 14 residues. The V and J ends lost 6 bases and 5 bases respectively, with 16 bases between them. CDR3 protein: CAIRGDTPRETQYF. The CDR3 DNA reads as TGTGCCATCAGAGGCGACACTCCCCGGGAGACCCAGTACTTC.

This chain connects TRBV2 to TRBJ1-6; D not certain. This CDR3 comprises 13 residues. V was shortened by 4 bases and J by 7 bases, with 8 bases between the two germline ends. Per the germline V gene, CDR1 is SNHLY and CDR2 is FYNNEI. CDR3 region: CASSGDYNSPLHF. The CDR3, as DNA: TGTGCCAGCAGTGGCGATTACAATTCACCCCTCCACTTT.

The rearrangement links TRBV5-1 to TRBJ1-1; perhaps TRBD1 as D (6 bases). The CDR3 is 16 amino acids. V gave up 6 bases and J gave up 6 bases, with 24 bases separating them. Germline-derived CDR1 and CDR2 are SGHRS and YFSETQ. The CDR3 coding sequence is TGCGCCAGCACCGGGGGCGGGGGAGTCCTCAATCCTGAAGCTTTCTTT. Translation: CASTGGGGVLNPEAFF.

The V gene is TRBV5-1, the J gene TRBJ2-1; D call uncertain. The CDR3 is 16 residues long. V lost 7 bases and J 0 bases, leaving 17 bases between the germline ends. CDR1 and CDR2 from the germline V gene are SGHRS and YFSETQ. In DNA, the CDR3 is TGCGCCAGCGGCACGTACCGGCCTAGCTCCTACAATGAGCAGTTCTTC. Translation gives CASGTYRPSSYNEQFF. The entire variable domain, with the rest obtained from reference TRBV5-1 and TRBJ2-1, is as follows: KAGVTQTPRYLIKTRGQQVTLSCSPISGHRSVSWYQQTPGQGLQFLFEYFSETQRNKGNFPGRFSGRQFSNSRSEMNVSTLELGDSALYLCASGTYRPSSYNEQFFGPGTRLTVL.

V and J are TRBV3-1 (or the pseudogene TRBV3-2) and TRBJ2-5; D is perhaps TRBD2 (7 bases). CDR3 length: 18 residues. Germline V gene sequence: CDR1 LGHDT, CDR2 YNNKEL (reference sequence). Between the trimmed V and J ends, which lost 3 bases and 0 bases, there was a span of 20 bases. Here the CDR3 DNA reads TGTGCCAGCAGCCAGCAATTCTTGGTAGGGGGGGACCAAGAGACCCAGTACTTC. Its protein is CASSQQFLVGGDQETQYF.

This clone was counted between two and nine times. This chain uses TRBV29-1 with TRBJ2-2; 7 bases are shared with TRBD2. The CDR3 runs 13 residues. CDR1 and CDR2 from the germline V gene are SQVTM and ANQGSEA. J gave up 6 bases and V 3 bases, and 4 bases lay outside the gene matches. Written as DNA, the CDR3 is TGCAGCGTTGATGGCGGGAGCCCCGGGGAGCTGTTTTTT. It specifies CSVDGGSPGELFF.

The rearrangement links TRBV6-5 to TRBJ2-7; 7 nucleotides line up with TRBD2. After removal of 6 bases from V and 4 bases from J, the junction contained 9 bases not matched to a gene. CDR3 length: 14 amino acids. Germline values: CDR1 MNHEY, CDR2 SVGAGI. CDR3: CASRSPLAPYEQYF. The CDR3 DNA is TGTGCCAGCAGATCACCACTAGCGCCGTACGAGCAGTACTTC.

For this clone: The sample carries other DNA sequences with the same CDR3. The DNA of the CDR3 is TGTGCCAGCTCACCCTCAGGGGGCCAAGAGACCCAGTACTTC. Its translation is CASSPSGGQETQYF. This sequence joins TRBV18 and TRBJ2-5, with 7 positions matching TRBD1. Germline CDR1 KGHSH, CDR2 LQKENI. J lost 1 base, V lost 3 bases, and 2 bases had no gene match. The CDR3 is 14 amino acids.

V is TRBV5-6 and J is TRBJ1-2, with 7 bases identical to TRBD1. The germline V gene encodes CDR1 SGHDT and CDR2 YYEEEE. This CDR3 comprises 15 residues. Trimming took 6 bases from V and 3 from J; bases not matched to a gene: 11. CDR3: CASITDPGGDYGYTF. The DNA for the CDR3 is TGTGCCAGCATTACCGACCCAGGGGGAGACTATGGCTACACCTTC.

The V and J genes are TRBV2 and TRBJ1-2, with a tentative D call TRBD1 (5 bases). V was shortened by 4 bases and J by 2 bases, with 14 bases between the two germline ends. CDR1 and CDR2 from the germline V gene are SNHLY and FYNNEI. The CDR3 totals 15 residues. CDR3 nucleotides: TGTGCCAGCAGTGCCATACGGGGGAACAACTATGGCTACACCTTC. Protein sequence: CASSAIRGNNYGYTF. The whole variable domain, remainder taken from reference TRBV2 and TRBJ1-2, is EPEVTQTPSHQVTQMGQEVILRCVPISNHLYFYWYRQILGQKVEFLVSFYNNEISEKSEIFDDQFSVERPDGSNFTLKIRSTKLEDSAMYFCASSAIRGNNYGYTFGSGTRLTVV.

This clone was detected once. The V and J genes are TRBV11-1 and TRBJ2-3; possible D gene TRBD2, 6 bases. CDR3 length: 16 residues. CDR1 SGHAT and CDR2 FQDESV come from the germline V gene (reference sequence). Trimming pared 5 bases from V and 0 bases from J, leaving 15 bases between. This chain's CDR3 is CASSPLARSSTDTQYF. CDR3 nucleotides: TGTGCCAGCAGCCCACTAGCCAGGTCTAGCACAGATACGCAGTATTTT.

V usage is TRBV18 and J usage is TRBJ1-4; 11 bases are a match to TRBD1. This CDR3 contains 18 residues. Per the germline V gene, CDR1 is KGHSH and CDR2 is LQKENI. Losses at the gene ends were 3 bases for V and 3 bases for J; bases not matched to a gene: 9. CDR3 protein: CASSPFRTGGRANEKLFF. The CDR3 DNA is TGTGCCAGCTCACCTTTTCGGACAGGGGGCAGGGCTAATGAAAAACTGTTTTTT. Using reference TRBV18 and TRBJ1-4 for the parts outside the CDR3, the full variable domain is NAGVMQNPRHLVRRRGQEARLRCSPMKGHSHVYWYRQLPEEGLKFMVYLQKENIIDESGMPKERFSAEFPKEGPSILRIQQVVRGDSAAYFCASSPFRTGGRANEKLFFGSGTQLSVL.